This TCR beta chain was profiled in a study of response to subunit inactivated influenza vaccine. Study results and limitations: That few new T cells are recruited by each seasonal influenza vaccination was the authors' suggestion.

Details on this clonotype: Its antigen is unidentified.

The V segment lost 4 bases and the J segment 5 bases; nucleotides outside the gene matches: 9. CDR1 is SGHDN, CDR2 FVKESK, per germline. This CDR3 region has 15 residues. TCRdb passed the RT-PCR reads through MiXCR, listing each CDR3 protein once. The sample yields some 520,000 distinct CDR3 sequences, 16% seen once. Sequencing was performed on CD4+ T cells sorted from PBMCs, taken around 25 months after vaccination. The rearrangement uses TRBV14 and TRBJ2-7; 9 bases are a match to TRBD1. The TCR was taken from a man between 50 and 75 years old who received an inactivated influenza vaccine. The CDR3 here is CASSPWGQGFNEQYF. The CDR3 DNA reads TGTGCCAGCAGCCCGTGGGGACAGGGCTTCAACGAGCAGTACTTC.